The sequence of this T cell receptor beta chain was determined in a study of shared clonotypes between healthy human individuals (dated by TCRdb to 2018 to 2021). A note on the overall study: The cohort included three men and a couple of women between 18 and 49 years of age. For each donor, CD4 naive and CD4 memory were each given three plates, CD8 naive was given two plates, and CD8 memory was given one plate. The study deeply sequenced blood TCR repertoires of 5 or 6 healthy adults to estimate repertoire size and the extent of clonotype sharing between individuals. To increase sequencing depth and limit assay-specific biases, TCR repertoire library preparation and sequencing were carried out by different laboratories using diverse techniques. Each donor's leukapheresis produced roughly between roughly 0.94 and 9.5 billion PBMCs. Study-wide findings and limitations: Even with the large sequencing depth, rarefaction of the sorted-subset datasets indicated that sequencing was incomplete. Pairwise subsampling indicated that sequencing depth was expected to affect the degree of clonotype sharing among donors. The small number of donors limited the genetic and exposure-history diversity represented. When a handful of donors were compared, the shared fraction of clonotypes was around 5% for naive CD4, roughly 3.4% for naive CD8, roughly 2.5% for memory CD4, and 0.4% for memory CD8. Sampling was restricted to blood, and TCR repertoires in tissues likely differ from the TCR repertoires found in blood. Naive subsets generally had larger estimated clonotype richness than memory subsets did. Clonotypes shared by all four sorted-subset donors showed higher generation probabilities than non-shared clonotypes.

Healthy HIV-negative adults with no recently reported acute infections or vaccinations were included as donors. Only Caucasian adults living in Nashville, Tennessee, USA were represented among the donors. CD4+ T cells were enriched by magnetic negative selection, after which naive cells were positively selected on CD45RA and the negative fraction was taken as the memory subset. Blood was collected by leukapheresis, and PBMCs were isolated by Ficoll-Histopaque density gradient centrifugation and then cryopreserved in liquid nitrogen vapor phase. Analytical flow cytometry was used to check the purity and quantity of every magnetically sorted T cell population. From each sorted fraction, genomic DNA was isolated and quantified by UV absorbance on a Nanodrop 2000c. TCR CDR3 regions were amplified from genomic DNA by multiplex PCR using the deep immunoSEQ assay. For each cell subset, the extracted genomic DNA was distributed evenly across all wells of several immunoSEQ 96-well plates, and each plate served as one replicate. For sorted subsets, about 200 ng genomic DNA, equal to tens of thousands of T cell genomes, was loaded into each replicate PCR. The purified libraries were quantified using a Qubit 3.0 fluorometer, sized with a Bioanalyzer 2100, and then quantified again using the KAPA Library Quantification kit. Each immunoSEQ 96-well plate was sequenced on its own single-read 150-cycle Illumina NextSeq 550 flow cell. In the source study's methods: Because the immunoSEQ output held only junctional sequences and lacked quality scores, the filtering could not match the filtering applied to full-length reads. To assign V/J genes and CDR3, sequences were annotated against IMGT germline references using PyIR, a Python wrapper for IgBLAST v1.9. Reads were removed for weak V/J assignments (E-value above 1e-6), missing CDR3, stop codons, out-of-frame junctions, or ambiguous translated residues. V3J clonotypes were defined by identical inferred V gene, J gene, and CDR3 amino acid sequence. To compute the percentage overlap between repertoires, the number of shared unique clonotypes was divided by the size of the smaller repertoire. RTK rarefaction, the Chao1 estimator, and Recon v2.1 estimates of unobserved clonotypes were used to assess repertoire richness. OLGA was used to compute generation probabilities for all TCRbeta clonotypes that the gDNA method yielded from several donors. The source is immuneACCESS, and TCRdb retained only in-frame sequences with V and J called. Part of the clones is not carried over; for the studies checked, unresolved V genes explain less than half of this, and the remainder is unexplained. That table is the source of V, J and clone size, and D and trimming were worked out from the DNA. Here the sample has a few hundred thousand clones; 97% occur a single time. The ten largest clones add up to roughly 0.05% of the sample.

The CDR3 spans 15 residues, from the cysteine through the phenylalanine. Just the 45-base CDR3 DNA is kept, in frame starting at base 1. Sequences SNHLY (CDR1) and FYNNEI (CDR2) are obtained from the germline V gene. The germline V end is reduced by 6 bases and the J end by 7 bases; junction bases left unmatched: 9. On this clone itself: The specificity of this receptor is unknown. Per-base quality was not reported, and no clone a single base away is much larger than it.

Sequencing input: naive CD4+ T cells sorted from blood. Per the publication, the cell subset or site label means: CD45RA+ positively selected. Recombination joined TRBV2 with TRBJ2-7, with 13 bases aligning to TRBD2. This sequence was found in a woman aged 30 to 39 in good health. The CDR3 loop reads CASRLLAGGPGEQYF. The nucleotides read TGTGCCAGCAGGTTACTAGCGGGAGGGCCGGGAGAGCAGTACTTC.